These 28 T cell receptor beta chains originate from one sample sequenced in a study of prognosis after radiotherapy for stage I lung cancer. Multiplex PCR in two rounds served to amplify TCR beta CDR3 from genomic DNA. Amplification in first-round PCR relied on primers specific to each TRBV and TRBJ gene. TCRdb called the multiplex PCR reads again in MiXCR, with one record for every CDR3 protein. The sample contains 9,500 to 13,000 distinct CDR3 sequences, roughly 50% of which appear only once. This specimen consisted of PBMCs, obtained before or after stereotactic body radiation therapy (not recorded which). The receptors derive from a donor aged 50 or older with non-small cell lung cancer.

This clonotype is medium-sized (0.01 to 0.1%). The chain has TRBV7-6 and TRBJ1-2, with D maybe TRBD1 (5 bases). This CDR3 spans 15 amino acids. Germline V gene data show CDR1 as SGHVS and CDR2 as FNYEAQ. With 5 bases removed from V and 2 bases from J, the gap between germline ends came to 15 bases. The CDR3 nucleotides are TGTGCCAGCAGCCCGACAGTACATCCCAACTATGGCTACACCTTC. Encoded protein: CASSPTVHPNYGYTF.

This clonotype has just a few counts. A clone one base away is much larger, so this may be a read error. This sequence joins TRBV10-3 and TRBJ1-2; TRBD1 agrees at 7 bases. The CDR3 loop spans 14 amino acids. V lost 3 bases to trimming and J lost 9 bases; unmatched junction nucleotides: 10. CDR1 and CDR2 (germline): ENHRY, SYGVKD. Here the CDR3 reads CAISDRGQLTCYTF. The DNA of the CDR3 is TGTGCCATCAGTGATAGGGGACAGCTGACCTGCTACACCTTC.

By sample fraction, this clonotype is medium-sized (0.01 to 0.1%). The CDR3 is CASSQEGLHNTGELFF. CDR3 in DNA: TGCGCCAGCAGCCAAGAAGGGTTGCATAACACCGGGGAGCTGTTTTTT. The chain has TRBV4-1 and TRBJ2-2; the D is unclear. Trimming shortened V by 0 bases and J by 2 bases, and 10 bases separated the two germline ends. Per germline, CDR1 MGHRA and CDR2 YSYEKL. This CDR3 contains 16 residues.

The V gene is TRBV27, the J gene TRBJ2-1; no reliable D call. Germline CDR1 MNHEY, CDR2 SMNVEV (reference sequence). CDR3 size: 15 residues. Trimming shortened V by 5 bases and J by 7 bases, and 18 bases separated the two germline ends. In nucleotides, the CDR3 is TGTGCCAGCAGTACCGGCAGTGGGCGCAAAAATGAGCAGTTCTTC. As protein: CASSTGSGRKNEQFF.

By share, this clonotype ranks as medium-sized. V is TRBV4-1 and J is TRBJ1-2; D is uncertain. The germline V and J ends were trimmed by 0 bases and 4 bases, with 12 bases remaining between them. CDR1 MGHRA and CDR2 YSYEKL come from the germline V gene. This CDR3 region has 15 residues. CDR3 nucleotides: TGCGCCAGCAGCCAAGAACCCCAGGCCCGCTATGGCTACACCTTC. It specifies CASSQEPQARYGYTF.

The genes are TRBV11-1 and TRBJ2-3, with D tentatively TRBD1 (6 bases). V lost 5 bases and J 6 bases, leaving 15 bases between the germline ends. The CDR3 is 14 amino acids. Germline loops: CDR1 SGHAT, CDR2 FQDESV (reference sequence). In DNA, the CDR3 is TGTGCCAGCAGCAACCGGGCCACAGGGGATACGCAGTATTTT. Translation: CASSNRATGDTQYF.

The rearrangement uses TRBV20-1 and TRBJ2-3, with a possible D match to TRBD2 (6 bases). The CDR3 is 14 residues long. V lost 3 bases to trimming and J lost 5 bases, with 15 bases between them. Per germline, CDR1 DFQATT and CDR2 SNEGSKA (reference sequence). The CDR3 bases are TGCAGTGCTAGGTCCGGGAGTCGGAGAGATACGCAGTATTTT. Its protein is CSARSGSRRDTQYF.

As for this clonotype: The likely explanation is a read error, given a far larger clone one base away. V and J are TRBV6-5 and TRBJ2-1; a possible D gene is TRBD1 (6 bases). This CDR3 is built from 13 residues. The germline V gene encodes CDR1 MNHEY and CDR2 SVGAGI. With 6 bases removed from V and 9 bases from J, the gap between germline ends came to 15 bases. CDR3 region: CASSLRPDSEQFF. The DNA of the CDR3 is TGTGCCAGCAGCCTACGCCCGGACAGTGAGCAGTTCTTC.

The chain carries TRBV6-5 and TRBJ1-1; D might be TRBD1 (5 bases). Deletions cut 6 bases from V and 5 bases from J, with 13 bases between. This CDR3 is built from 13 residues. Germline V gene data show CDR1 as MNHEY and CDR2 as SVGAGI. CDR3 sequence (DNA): TGTGCCAGCAGCCGGCAGGGAGTTACTGAAGCTTTCTTT. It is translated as CASSRQGVTEAFF.

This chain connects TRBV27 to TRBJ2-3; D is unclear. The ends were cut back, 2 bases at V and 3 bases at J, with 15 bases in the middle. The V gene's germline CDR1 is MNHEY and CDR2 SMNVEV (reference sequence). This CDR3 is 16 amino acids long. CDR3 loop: CASSLRPLGWTDTQYF. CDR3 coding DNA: TGTGCCAGCAGTTTAAGGCCCTTGGGTTGGACAGATACGCAGTATTTT.

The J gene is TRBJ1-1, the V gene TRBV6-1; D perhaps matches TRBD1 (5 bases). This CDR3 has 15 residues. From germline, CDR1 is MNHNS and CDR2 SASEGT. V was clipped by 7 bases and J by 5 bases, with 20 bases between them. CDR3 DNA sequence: TGTGCCAGCACCCTCGAGGGGCGGTTCGGGACTGAAGCTTTCTTT. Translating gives CASTLEGRFGTEAFF.

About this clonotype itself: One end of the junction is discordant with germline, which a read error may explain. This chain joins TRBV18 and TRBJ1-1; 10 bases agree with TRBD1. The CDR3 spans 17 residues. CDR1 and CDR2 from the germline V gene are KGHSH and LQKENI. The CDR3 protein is CASSPPRRQGADTEALF. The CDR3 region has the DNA TGTGCCAGCTCACCACCTAGGAGACAGGGGGCCGACACTGAAGCTCTCTTT.

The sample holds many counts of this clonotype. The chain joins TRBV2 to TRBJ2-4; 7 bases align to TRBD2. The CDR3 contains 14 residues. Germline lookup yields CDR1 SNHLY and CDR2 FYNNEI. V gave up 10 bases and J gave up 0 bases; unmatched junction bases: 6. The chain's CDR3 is CAKSGKRAKNIQYF. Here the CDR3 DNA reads TGTGCCAAAAGCGGGAAACGAGCCAAAAACATTCAGTACTTC.

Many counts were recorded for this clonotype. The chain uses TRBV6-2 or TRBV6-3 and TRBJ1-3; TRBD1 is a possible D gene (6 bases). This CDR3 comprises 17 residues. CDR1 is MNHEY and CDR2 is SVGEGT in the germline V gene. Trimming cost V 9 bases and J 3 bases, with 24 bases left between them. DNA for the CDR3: TGTGCCAGTCGTATGTTCCCGGGGGGCCGGGATGGAAACACCATATATTTT. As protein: CASRMFPGGRDGNTIYF.

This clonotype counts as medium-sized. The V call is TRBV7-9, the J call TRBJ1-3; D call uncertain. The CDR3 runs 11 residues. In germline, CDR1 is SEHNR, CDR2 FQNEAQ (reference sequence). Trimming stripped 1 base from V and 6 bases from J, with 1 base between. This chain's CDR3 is CASSLENTIYF. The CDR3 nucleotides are TGTGCCAGCAGCTTAGAAAACACCATATATTTT.

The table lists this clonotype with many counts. This CDR3 is CASGLGMGLETQYF. CDR3 bases: TGTGCCAGCGGTTTGGGGATGGGTTTAGAGACCCAGTACTTC. V and J are TRBV6-5 and TRBJ2-5, with no clear D. Germline values: CDR1 MNHEY, CDR2 SVGAGI. The CDR3 length is 14 residues. V dropped 8 bases and J dropped 4 bases, with 17 bases sitting between them.

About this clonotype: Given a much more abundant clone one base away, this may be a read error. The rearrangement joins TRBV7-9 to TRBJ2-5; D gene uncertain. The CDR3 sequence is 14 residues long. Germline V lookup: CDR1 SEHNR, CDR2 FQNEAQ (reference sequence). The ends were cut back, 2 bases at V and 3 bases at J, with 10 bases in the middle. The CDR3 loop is CASSLFVSEETQYF. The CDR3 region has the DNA TGTGCCAGCAGCTTATTCGTGTCCGAAGAGACCCAGTACTTC.

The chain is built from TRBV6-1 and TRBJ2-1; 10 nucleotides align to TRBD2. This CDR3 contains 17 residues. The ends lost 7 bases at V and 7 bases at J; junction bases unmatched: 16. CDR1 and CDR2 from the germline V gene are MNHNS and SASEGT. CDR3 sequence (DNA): TGTGCCAGCATGGGGCTAGCGGGAGTCTACATCCGGAATGAGCAGTTCTTC. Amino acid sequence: CASMGLAGVYIRNEQFF.

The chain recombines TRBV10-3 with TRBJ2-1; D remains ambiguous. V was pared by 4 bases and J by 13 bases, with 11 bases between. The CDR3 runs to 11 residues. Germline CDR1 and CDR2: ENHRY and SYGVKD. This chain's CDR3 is CAISGVGEQFF. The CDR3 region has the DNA TGTGCCATCAGTGGAGTAGGAGAACAGTTCTTC.

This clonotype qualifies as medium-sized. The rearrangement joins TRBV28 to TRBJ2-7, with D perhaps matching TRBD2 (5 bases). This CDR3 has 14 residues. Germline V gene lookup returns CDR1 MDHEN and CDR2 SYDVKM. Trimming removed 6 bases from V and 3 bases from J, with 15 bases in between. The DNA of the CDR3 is TGTGCCAGCAGGAGCCCTGGACTGAACTACGAGCAGTACTTC. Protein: CASRSPGLNYEQYF.

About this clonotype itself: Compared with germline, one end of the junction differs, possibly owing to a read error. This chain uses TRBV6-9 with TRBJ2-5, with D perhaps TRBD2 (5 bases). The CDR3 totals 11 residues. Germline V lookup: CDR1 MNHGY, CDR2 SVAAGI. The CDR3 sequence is CASSYSGRVIF. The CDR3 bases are TGTGCCAGCAGTTACAGTGGGAGAGTCATCTTC.

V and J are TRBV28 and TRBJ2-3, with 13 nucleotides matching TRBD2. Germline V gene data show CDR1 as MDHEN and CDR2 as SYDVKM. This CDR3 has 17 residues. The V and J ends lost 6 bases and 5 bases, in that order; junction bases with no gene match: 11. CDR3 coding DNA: TGTGCCAGCAGGTCAATTGGACTAGCGGGAGAAAAAGATACGCAGTATTTT. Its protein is CASRSIGLAGEKDTQYF.

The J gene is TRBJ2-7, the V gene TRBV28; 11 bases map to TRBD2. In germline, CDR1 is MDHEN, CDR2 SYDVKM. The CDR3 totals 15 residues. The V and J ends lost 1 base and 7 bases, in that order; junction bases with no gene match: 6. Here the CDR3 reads CASSLLAGGPGEQYF. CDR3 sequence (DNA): TGTGCCAGCAGTTTATTAGCGGGAGGGCCTGGGGAGCAGTACTTC.

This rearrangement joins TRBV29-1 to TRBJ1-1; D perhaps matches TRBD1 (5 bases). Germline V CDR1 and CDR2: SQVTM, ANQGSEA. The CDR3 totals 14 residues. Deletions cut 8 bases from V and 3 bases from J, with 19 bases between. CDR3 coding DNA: TGCAGCACAACGGGGGGGAGGTCGGACACTGAAGCTTTCTTT. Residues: CSTTGGRSDTEAFF.

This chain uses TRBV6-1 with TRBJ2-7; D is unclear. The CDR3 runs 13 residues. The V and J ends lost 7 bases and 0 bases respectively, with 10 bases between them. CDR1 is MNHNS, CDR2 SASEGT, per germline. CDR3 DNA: TGTGCCAGCAAAGGGTGGTCCTCCTACGAGCAGTACTTC. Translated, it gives CASKGWSSYEQYF.

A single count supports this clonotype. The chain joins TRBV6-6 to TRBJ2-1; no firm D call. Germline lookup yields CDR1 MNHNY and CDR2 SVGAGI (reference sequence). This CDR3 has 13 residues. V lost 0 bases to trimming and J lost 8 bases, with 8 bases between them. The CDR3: CASSYSRGHEQFF. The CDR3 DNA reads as TGTGCCAGCAGTTACTCGAGAGGTCATGAGCAGTTCTTC.

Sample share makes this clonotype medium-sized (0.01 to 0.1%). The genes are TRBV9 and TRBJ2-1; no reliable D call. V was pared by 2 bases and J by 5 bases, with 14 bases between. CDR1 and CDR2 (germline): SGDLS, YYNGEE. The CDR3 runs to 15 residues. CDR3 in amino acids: CASSVRGEYHNEQFF. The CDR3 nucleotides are TGTGCCAGCAGCGTCCGAGGAGAATACCACAATGAGCAGTTCTTC.

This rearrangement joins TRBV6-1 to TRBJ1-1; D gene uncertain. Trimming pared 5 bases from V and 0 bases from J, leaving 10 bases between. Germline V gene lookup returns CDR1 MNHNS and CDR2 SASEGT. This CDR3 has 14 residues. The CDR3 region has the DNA TGTGCCAGCAGTAGAGGTCACATGAACACTGAAGCTTTCTTT. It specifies CASSRGHMNTEAFF.